Below, one T cell receptor beta chain is given with its context. The target antigen is unknown. The data originate from a study of T cell responses to AZD1222 COVID-19 vaccine. The wider study: Second-dose intervals of approximately 4 or approximately 12 weeks were pooled. The study, taken as a whole, reports: Researchers took repertoire samples only after the peak T cell response had come. Two doses of AZD1222 preceded a rise in Spike-specific TCR breadth and depth. Within unmutated variant regions lay the reported targets of nearly half of spike-specific TCRs.

Only in-frame clones appear in the TCRdb table, and some are missing; sequencing was by immunoSEQ multiplex PCR. The sample carries 170,000 or so clones, approximately 90% recorded once. J was trimmed by 0 bases and V by 5 bases; bases with no gene match: 3. This CDR3 comprises 14 residues. Per germline, CDR1 SGHVS and CDR2 FQNEAQ. The chain employs TRBV7-8 and TRBJ2-7, with 8 bases that match TRBD2. Specimen: peripheral blood, collected on day 0 of AZD1222 vaccination. The TCR was taken from an adult in good health. This CDR3 reads CASSVSGGSYEQYF. As DNA, the CDR3 is TGTGCCAGCAGCGTAAGCGGGGGCTCCTACGAGCAGTACTTC.